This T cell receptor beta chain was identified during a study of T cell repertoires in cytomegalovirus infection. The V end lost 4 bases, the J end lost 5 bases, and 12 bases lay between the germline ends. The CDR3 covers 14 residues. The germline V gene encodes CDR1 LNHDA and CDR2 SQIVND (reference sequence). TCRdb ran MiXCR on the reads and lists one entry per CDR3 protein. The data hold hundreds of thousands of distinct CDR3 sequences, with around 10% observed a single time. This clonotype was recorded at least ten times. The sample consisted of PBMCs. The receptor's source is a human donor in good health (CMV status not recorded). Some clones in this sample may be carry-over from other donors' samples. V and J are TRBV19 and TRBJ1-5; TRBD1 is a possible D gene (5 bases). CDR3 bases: TGTGCCAGTAGTACTCCAGGGATTTATCAGCCCCAGCATTTT. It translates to CASSTPGIYQPQHF.